This is a list of T cell receptor beta chains from one sample in a study of molecular identifiers for immune sequencing clone quantification. From the PCR reads, TCRdb called clonotypes with MiXCR, one entry per CDR3 protein. The sample yields 9,500 to 15,000 distinct CDR3 sequences, 18% seen once. The specimen sequenced was naive CD8+ T cells from blood, with Jurkat cell RNA spiked in. Receptors originate from a human donor in good health. Some libraries in this study had Jurkat cell RNA spiked in. The CDR3 runs from the conserved cysteine through the conserved F or W. A clone size is listed for some rows: how often the clone was seen (once, few, many), or a class if it is expanded.

>medium-sized|13|TRBV29-1|TRBJ1-3
CSVTGGPGNTIYF
>.|15|TRBV27|TRBJ2-1
CASRSLWGSYNEQFF
>medium-sized|13|TRBV29-1|TRBJ1-5
CSVVGESNQPQHF
>many|11|TRBV5-6|TRBJ2-5
CASSFGATQYF
>few|15|TRBV7-6|TRBJ2-3
CASSLSGGPTDTQYF
>many|15|TRBV4-3|TRBJ2-7
CASSQGDQVGYEQYF
>many|13|TRBV9|TRBJ1-1
CASSPGVNTEAFF
>many|15|TRBV7-6|TRBJ2-2
CASSFTEGKTGELFF
>medium-sized|15|TRBV4-3|TRBJ2-5
CASSQDRGALETQYF
>.|16|TRBV20-1|TRBJ2-3
CSARSGSNLPTDTQYF
>medium-sized|20|TRBV3-1|TRBJ2-3
CASSQEGLAGTLHTGVTQYF
>medium-sized|14|TRBV20-1|TRBJ1-3
CSARKGAGENTIYF
>many|13|TRBV18|TRBJ2-2
CASSPQTAGELFF
>medium-sized|17|TRBV20-1|TRBJ1-2
CSARDFGRGTPNYGYTF
>many|14|TRBV10-2|TRBJ1-1
CASSNRADGVEAFF
>medium-sized|14|TRBV4-1|TRBJ2-5
CASSQDGSGETQYF
>medium-sized|17|TRBV28|TRBJ1-5
CASSHPYETGGREPQHF
>medium-sized|14|TRBV20-1|TRBJ2-3
CSASDYSATDTQYF
>.|11|TRBV7-9|TRBJ2-1
CASSLTGHRIF
>medium-sized|13|TRBV5-6|TRBJ2-7
CASSFGQNWEQYF
>medium-sized|14|TRBV20-1|TRBJ1-3
CSAGSLGSGNTIYF
>medium-sized|15|TRBV7-6|TRBJ1-5
CASSWGQGLGQPQHF
>medium-sized|16|TRBV19|TRBJ2-3
CASSIGAGGPTDTQYF
>medium-sized|16|TRBV4-1|TRBJ2-1
CASSQVAGGDHNEQFF
>many|15|TRBV20-1|TRBJ1-3
CSARFGFSSGNTIYF
>many|14|TRBV7-6|TRBJ1-4
CASSLYGKNEKLFF
>.|14|TRBV10-3|TRBJ2-2
CAISEVKLTGELFF
>medium-sized|17|TRBV6-5|TRBJ2-1
CASSYGPPGQNYNEQFF
>.|17|TRBV20-1|TRBJ2-1
CSARDQGTRNSYNEQFF
>medium-sized|13|TRBV7-7|TRBJ2-3
CASSLVNTDTQYF
>few|11|TRBV12-3/TRBV12-4|TRBJ2-7
CASSSPHEQYF
>many|14|TRBV10-3|TRBJ2-7
CAITGTGSLLEQYF
>medium-sized|15|TRBV4-1|TRBJ1-5
CASSQLSGRNQPQHF
>medium-sized|13|TRBV7-2|TRBJ2-1
CASSTGWEIEQFF
>.|13|TRBV12-3/TRBV12-4|TRBJ1-2
CASSPGPGDGYTF
>many|15|TRBV19|TRBJ1-5
CASSIGQGAFQPQHF